The entry below describes one TCR beta chain. Its antigen is unidentified. This sample stems from a study of T-cell memory formation after mild COVID-19. Across the whole study: Clustering of TCRs was largely donor specific. Points from the study as a whole: Clones that contracted clustered mainly in CM and EM if CD4+ and in EMRA if CD8+. Memory cells collected pre-infection included some clones that later responded, suggesting cross-reactive memory joined. Contracting clones, day 15 to 85, had balanced CD4/CD8, and later expanders favored CD4+.

One entry per CDR3 protein results from TCRdb running MiXCR on the 5' RACE reads. The top ten clones hold 20% to 25% of a sample with under 550,000 distinct CDR3 sequences, around 17% of them seen once. CDR1 and CDR2 (germline): SNHLY, FYNNEI. The CDR3 sequence is 13 residues long. Trimming stripped 5 bases from V and 4 bases from J, with 11 bases between. The sample comprised PBMCs or a T cell subset sorted from them (not recorded which). This receptor was taken from a man younger than 35 who had mild COVID-19 (a few samples of this study predate the infection). Cell type and time point are not known. The chain combines TRBV2 with TRBJ1-2; unclear D gene. The DNA of the CDR3 is TGTGCCAGCAGTCTTTCAGGTACCTATGGCTACACCTTC. Encoded protein: CASSLSGTYGYTF.